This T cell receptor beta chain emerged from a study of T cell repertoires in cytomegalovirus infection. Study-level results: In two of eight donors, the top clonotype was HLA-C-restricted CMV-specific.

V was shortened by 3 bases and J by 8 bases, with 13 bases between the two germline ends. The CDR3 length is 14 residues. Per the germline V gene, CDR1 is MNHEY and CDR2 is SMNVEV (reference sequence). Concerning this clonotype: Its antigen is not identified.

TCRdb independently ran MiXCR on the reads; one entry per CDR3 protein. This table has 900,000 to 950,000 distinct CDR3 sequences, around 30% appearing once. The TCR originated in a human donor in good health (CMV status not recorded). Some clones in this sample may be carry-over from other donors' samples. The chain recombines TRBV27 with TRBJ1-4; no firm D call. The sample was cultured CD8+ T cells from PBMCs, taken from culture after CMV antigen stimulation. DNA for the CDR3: TGTGCCAGCAGTTTTTCCTTAAAGGTAGAAAAACTGTTTTTT. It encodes CASSFSLKVEKLFF. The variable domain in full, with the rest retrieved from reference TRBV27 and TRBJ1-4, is EAQVTQNPRYLITVTGKKLTVTCSQNMNHEYMSWYRQDPGLGLRQIYYSMNVEVTDKGDVPEGYKVSRKEKRNFPLILESPSPNQTSLYFCASSFSLKVEKLFFGSGTQLSVL.